This is a list of T cell receptor beta chains from one sample in a study of shared clonotypes between healthy human individuals. TCRdb's table, derived via immunoSEQ multiplex PCR, lists solely in-frame clones and lacks some. The sample consists of some 450,000 clones, approximately 80% of them appearing once. Input material: PBMCs. Every receptor here comes from a woman between 40 and 55 years old in good health. Some clones in this sample may be carry-over from other donors' samples. Both conserved end residues are part of each CDR3. The D gene is left open where the match is weak. Size values are once, few and many counts, or a class for expanded clones, and some rows have none.

cdr3_nt cdr3_aa clone_size v_call d_call j_call
TGTGCCAGCAGCCAAGATTACCTTAGCAATCAGCCCCAGCATTTT CASSQDYLSNQPQHF NA TRBV4-2 NA TRBJ1-5
TGTGCCAGCAGCTTAGCCGACAGGACCTACGAGCAGTACTTC CASSLADRTYEQYF NA TRBV11-2 NA TRBJ2-7
TGTGCCAGCCTTTCTGGGCGGGACACTGAAGCTTTCTTT CASLSGRDTEAFF NA TRBV6-6 NA TRBJ1-1
TGTGCCAGCAGCTTACCCCTCGGACTAGCGGAGACGAACACCGGGGAGCTGTTTTTT CASSLPLGLAETNTGELFF NA TRBV7-9 TRBD2 TRBJ2-2
TGTGCCAGCAGTATAACAGGGGCCAAGTCGTACATTCAGTACTTC CASSITGAKSYIQYF once TRBV28 TRBD1 TRBJ2-4
TGCGCCAGCAGCTTGGAGGAGGTGAACACCTACGAGCAGTACTTC CASSLEEVNTYEQYF NA TRBV5-1 NA TRBJ2-7
TGTGCCAGCGTTCAACGGGGGGGACAAACTCTAAAACTGTTTTTT CASVQRGGQTLKLFF NA TRBV21-1 NA TRBJ1-4
TGTGCCAGCAGCCATGGGACAGGGAGCTCCTACGAGCAGTACTTC CASSHGTGSSYEQYF NA TRBV5-6 TRBD1 TRBJ2-7
TGTGCCAGCTCACCGGGGACTAGTATCGGGGAGCTGTTTTTT CASSPGTSIGELFF NA TRBV18 TRBD2 TRBJ2-2
TGTGCCAGCAGCTCAAGGGCAGGGACAGATACGCAGTATTTT CASSSRAGTDTQYF few TRBV13 NA TRBJ2-3
TGTGCCAGCAGCTTAGGGGGAGTCGGGGAGCTGTTTTTT CASSLGGVGELFF NA TRBV7-8 NA TRBJ2-2
TGTGCCAGCAGTTTATCGGACAGGGGGAGACAGCCCCAGCATTTT CASSLSDRGRQPQHF NA TRBV28 TRBD1 TRBJ1-5
TGTGCCAGCAGTTTGACAGGGGCCTACGAGCAGTACTTC CASSLTGAYEQYF NA TRBV5-6 TRBD1 TRBJ2-7
TGTGCCAGCAGTGAAGAGACATTAGTCTATGGCTACACCTTC CASSEETLVYGYTF NA TRBV6-1 NA TRBJ1-2
TGTGCCAGCACCCTAGCCGGGGGAGGTATTGGCTACACCTTC CASTLAGGGIGYTF NA TRBV11-2 NA TRBJ1-2
TGTGCCAGCAGGACTAGCGGGAGGCCGAACACCGGGGAGCTGTTTTTT CASRTSGRPNTGELFF NA TRBV25-1 TRBD2 TRBJ2-2
TGTGCCAGCAGTTACTCGACAGACTATGGCTACACCTTC CASSYSTDYGYTF NA TRBV6-6 NA TRBJ1-2
TGTGCCAGCAGCTTACAACGAGAAACGCAGTATTTT CASSLQRETQYF NA TRBV7-6 NA TRBJ2-3
TGCGCCAGCAGCCACGGGACGGCTTACAATGAGCAGTTCTTC CASSHGTAYNEQFF NA TRBV5-1 NA TRBJ2-1
TGTGCCAGCAGCTTAGTTACAGGGTATGGCTACACCTTC CASSLVTGYGYTF NA TRBV11-2 NA TRBJ1-2
TGTGCCAGCAGCGGGGACATCGTCTACGAGCAGTACTTC CASSGDIVYEQYF NA TRBV7-8 NA TRBJ2-7
TGTGCCAGCAGCCGGGACAGGGAGCGAAACGAGCAGTACTTC CASSRDRERNEQYF NA TRBV6-1 TRBD1 TRBJ2-7
TGTGCCAGCAGTTACGAGGCGGGAGGTTACAATGAGCAGTTCTTC CASSYEAGGYNEQFF NA TRBV6-5 TRBD2 TRBJ2-1
TGTGCCTGGGTACAGGGAACTGGAAACACCATATATTTT CAWVQGTGNTIYF NA TRBV30 NA TRBJ1-3
TGTGCCACCAGTGCGACTAGCGCCTACAATGAGCAGTTCTTC CATSATSAYNEQFF NA TRBV15 TRBD2 TRBJ2-1
TGTGCCAGCAGCTGGGACCAGGGGTTCGAGCAGTACTTC CASSWDQGFEQYF NA TRBV6-5 NA TRBJ2-7
TGTGCCAGCTCACAAACCACAGGGGTCGATCAGCCCCAGCATTTT CASSQTTGVDQPQHF NA TRBV18 TRBD1 TRBJ1-5
TGTGCCTGGTCGTACGCCGGGAATCAGCCCCAGCATTTT CAWSYAGNQPQHF NA TRBV30 NA TRBJ1-5
TGTGCCTGGAGTAGAAGATCTGAAGCTTTCTTT CAWSRRSEAFF NA TRBV30 NA TRBJ1-1
TGTGCCAGCAGCTGGGAACTAGCGGGAGGTGAGACCCAGTACTTC CASSWELAGGETQYF many TRBV7-9 TRBD2 TRBJ2-5
TGTGCCAGCAGTCCTGGACAGTTTAACTATGGCTACACCTTC CASSPGQFNYGYTF NA TRBV28 NA TRBJ1-2
TGTGCCAGTAGTATAGCGGGACGTAGCAATCAGCCCCAGCATTTT CASSIAGRSNQPQHF NA TRBV19 NA TRBJ1-5
TGTGCCAGCAGTAAGGCTGCCGTACAGTTCTTC CASSKAAVQFF once TRBV6-5 NA TRBJ2-1
TGTGCCAGCACTTGGAGCTCCTACAATGAGCAGTTCTTC CASTWSSYNEQFF NA TRBV6-6 NA TRBJ2-1
TGTGCCAGCAGTAGCTTTGAGGGACCCGGAAACACCATATATTTT CASSSFEGPGNTIYF NA TRBV6-1 NA TRBJ1-3
TGTGCCAGCAGTCTCCGGTGGGAGAACATTCAGTACTTC CASSLRWENIQYF NA TRBV27 NA TRBJ2-4
TGTGCCAGCAGTTATGCCGGGGTTGATTCACCCCTCCACTTT CASSYAGVDSPLHF NA TRBV6-5 NA TRBJ1-6
TGTGCCAGCTCACTGGAGCGGAGGGGTAGCACAGATACGCAGTATTTT CASSLERRGSTDTQYF NA TRBV18 NA TRBJ2-3
TGTGCCAGCTCACCACCAATCGGTACTGAAGCTTTCTTT CASSPPIGTEAFF NA TRBV18 NA TRBJ1-1